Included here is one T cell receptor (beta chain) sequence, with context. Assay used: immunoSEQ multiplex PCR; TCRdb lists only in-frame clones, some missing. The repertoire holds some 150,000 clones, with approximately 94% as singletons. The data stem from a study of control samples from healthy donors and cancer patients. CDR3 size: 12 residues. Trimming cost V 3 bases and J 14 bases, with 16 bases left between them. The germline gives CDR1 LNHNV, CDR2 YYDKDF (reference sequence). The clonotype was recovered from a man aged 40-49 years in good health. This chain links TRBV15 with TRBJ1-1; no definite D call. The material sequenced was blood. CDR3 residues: CATSRASTPAFF. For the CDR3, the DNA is TGTGCCACCAGCAGGGCGAGTACACCCGCCTTCTTT.